This T cell receptor (beta chain) was observed in a study of graft-versus-host responses after intestinal transplantation. At the level of the study: Anti-thymocyte globulin was used for induction in all recipients, who then took tacrolimus and steroids for approximately 3 years.

This clone was recorded only once. No antigen is known for it. Germline CDR1 MGHRA, CDR2 YSYEKL. Deletions cut 5 bases from V and 7 bases from J, with 18 bases between. The CDR3 has 15 amino acids. TCRdb's table, derived via immunoSEQ multiplex PCR, lists solely in-frame clones and lacks some. The sample lists tens of thousands of clones; almost 95% were seen once. This rearrangement joins TRBV4-1 to TRBJ2-1, with D hard to call. The origin of this receptor is a human donor who was the organ donor for an intestinal transplant. The specimen was unstimulated CD4+ T cells sorted from spleen or lymph node cells, collected before transplant. The CDR3 DNA reads as TGCGCCAGCAGCGAAAGGGTAATAGTCCGGAATGAGCAGTTCTTC. This sequence encodes CASSERVIVRNEQFF.